Sequencing of this T cell receptor beta chain was carried out in a study of CD8+ T cells in alopecia areata. Study summary: The SALT score measured affected scalp surface percentage in treated patients.

Treatment described: oral pan-JAK inhibitor, 5-10 mg twice daily. J lost 0 bases, V lost 6 bases, and 10 bases had no gene match. This CDR3 comprises 18 residues. Germline V gives CDR1 LGHNT, CDR2 FRNRAP. Following RNA extraction, reverse transcription yielded cDNA that acted as the sequencing template. The table came from immunoSEQ multiplex PCR; TCRdb's copy has only in-frame clones and leaves some out. The sample lists 210,000 or so clones; more than 55% were seen once. This TCR was recovered from a human donor with alopecia areata. This chain connects TRBV12-5 to TRBJ2-6, with 8 bases fitting TRBD1. This material consisted of CD4+ T cells sorted from blood, taken around week 44, from a patient treated with tofacitinib. CDR3 DNA sequence: TGTGCTAGTGGCAAGACAGGGGTAGCACTCTCTGGGGCCAACGTCCTGACTTTC. This codes for CASGKTGVALSGANVLTF.